This T cell receptor (beta chain) is drawn from a study of tumor-infiltrating lymphocytes in oesophageal squamous cell carcinoma. This CDR3 is 12 amino acids long. The germline V gene has CDR1 SEHNR and CDR2 FQNEAQ (reference sequence). TCRdb re-analysed the PCR reads in MiXCR, keeping a single row per CDR3 protein. The sample yields around 19,000 distinct CDR3 sequences, about 46% seen once. The chain has TRBV7-9 and TRBJ2-5; no firm D call. The last part of the DNA fits TRBJ2-1 better; the J call may be wrong. Sequenced: normal esophageal tissue next to the tumor. This sequence originates from a female donor with esophageal squamous cell carcinoma. The CDR3 DNA sequence: TGTGCCAGCAGCTTGGTTTATGTGGAGCAGTTCTTC. Its protein is CASSLVYVEQFF.